The present TCR beta chain was sequenced within a study of shared clonotypes between healthy human individuals. Looking at the study overall: The plates for each donor numbered three CD4 naive, three CD4 memory, two CD8 naive and one CD8 memory.

Germline V gene sequence: CDR1 LGHNA, CDR2 YSLEER. Trimming removed 4 bases at V and 0 bases at J, with 12 bases between. There are 16 residues in the CDR3. Regarding the study as a whole: Larger richness was generally estimated for naive than memory subsets.

In regard to this clone: Its antigen is as yet unknown.

Naivety among CD8 cells was defined by CD45RO negativity and positive CCR7 selection, thereby excluding terminally differentiated effector memory CD45RA+ cells. The repertoire was sequenced with immunoSEQ multiplex PCR; TCRdb's copy has only in-frame clones and lacks some. The sample has around 1,900,000 clones; 80% to 95% are singletons. The sequenced sample was naive CD8+ T cells from PBMCs. This receptor was obtained from a man between 18 and 29 years old in good health. Some clones in this sample may be carry-over from other donors' samples. The V and J genes are TRBV4-3 and TRBJ1-4, with D unresolved. The CDR3 spells CASSPSHGATNEKLFF. CDR3 DNA sequence: TGCGCCAGCAGCCCCTCTCACGGAGCAACTAATGAAAAACTGTTTTTT.